Following are 26 T cell receptor beta chains from one sample sequenced in a study of blood T cells in healthy people across ages. A second PCR, run for roughly 7 to 12 cycles, used a sample-barcoded 5' primer plus a J-beta primer mix. One entry per CDR3 protein results from TCRdb running MiXCR on the 5' RACE reads. The sample consists of approximately 1.5 million distinct CDR3 sequences, about 45% of them appearing once. Sequencing used blood. The receptors come from a woman between 18 and 29 years old in good health.

The CDR3 sequence is CASSLAGPAQGELFF. CDR3 coding DNA: TGTGCCAGCAGTTTAGCGGGACCGGCCCAAGGGGAGCTGTTTTTT. The chain carries TRBV12-3 or TRBV12-4 and TRBJ2-2; perhaps D is TRBD1 or TRBD2 (5 bases each). This CDR3 contains 15 residues. The V gene lost 0 bases and the J gene lost 8 bases, with 13 bases spanning the gap.

The J gene is TRBJ2-5, the V gene TRBV11-2, with a tentative D call TRBD2 (5 bases). The end of the DNA fits TRBJ2-7 better, so the J call may be wrong. Germline V gene data show CDR1 as SGHAT and CDR2 as FQNNGV. The length of the CDR3 is 19 residues. The CDR3: CASSPRVGKTSLWLYEQYF. CDR3 DNA sequence: TGTGCCAGCAGCCCTAGGGTGGGGAAAACTAGTCTGTGGCTCTACGAGCAGTACTTC.

This chain uses TRBV12-3 or TRBV12-4 with TRBJ1-1, with D possibly TRBD1 on 6 matching bases. V was shortened by 6 bases and J by 5 bases, with 13 bases between the two germline ends. The CDR3 spans 13 residues. Here the CDR3 reads CASRPQGGTEAFF. CDR3 in DNA: TGTGCCAGCAGACCACAGGGTGGGACTGAAGCTTTCTTT.

This chain links TRBV19 with TRBJ1-2; D is possibly TRBD1 (6 bases). The CDR3 is made up of 14 amino acids. Germline values: CDR1 LNHDA, CDR2 SQIVND (reference sequence). V was cut by 6 bases and J by 4 bases, with 15 bases left in between. CDR3 sequence: CASSNFDRIYGYTF. The CDR3 nucleotides read TGTGCCAGTAGCAACTTCGACAGGATCTATGGCTACACCTTC.

The genes are TRBV28 and TRBJ1-6, with D unresolved. The germline CDR1 and CDR2 sequences are MDHEN and SYDVKM. CDR3 size: 15 residues. Trimming shortened V by 6 bases and J by 9 bases, and 18 bases separated the two germline ends. CDR3 region: CASSPNPPKSSPLHF. CDR3 in DNA: TGTGCCAGCAGCCCAAATCCGCCTAAGAGTTCACCCCTCCACTTT.

The chain has TRBV4-1 and TRBJ2-7; weak D call: TRBD2 (6 bases). The CDR3 loop spans 15 amino acids. Germline-derived CDR1 and CDR2 are MGHRA and YSYEKL. The V and J ends lost 1 base and 10 bases respectively, with 20 bases between them. The CDR3 loop reads CASSQGLALYNDQYF. DNA for the CDR3: TGCGCCAGCAGCCAAGGTCTAGCGCTCTACAATGATCAGTACTTC.

In its sample, this clonotype was seen a few times. The chain uses TRBV25-1 and TRBJ1-4; D perhaps matches TRBD1 (5 bases). The CDR3 loop spans 14 amino acids. V shed 8 bases and J shed 0 bases, with 10 bases lying between them. CDR1 is MGHDK, CDR2 SYGVNS, per germline. The CDR3 is CASGDPATNEKLFF. CDR3 in DNA: TGTGCCAGCGGGGACCCCGCAACTAATGAAAAACTGTTTTTT.

The genes are TRBV6-5 and TRBJ1-2; the D is unclear. Germline loops: CDR1 MNHEY, CDR2 SVGAGI. This CDR3 has 15 residues. The ends were cut back, 0 bases at V and 4 bases at J, with 12 bases in the middle. The CDR3 DNA is TGTGCCAGCAGTTACTCAACACGATCGGCCTATGGCTACACCTTC. Translation: CASSYSTRSAYGYTF.

The chain employs TRBV11-2 and TRBJ2-5, with D perhaps TRBD1 (5 bases). Per the germline V gene, CDR1 is SGHAT and CDR2 is FQNNGV. This CDR3 spans 12 amino acids. V dropped 3 bases and J dropped 9 bases, with 11 bases sitting between them. In DNA, the CDR3 is TGTGCCAGCAGCTTGTACAGGACGGCCCAGTACTTC. This codes for CASSLYRTAQYF.

This clonotype was counted between two and nine times. The J gene is TRBJ1-5, the V gene TRBV13; D remains unclear. V gave up 0 bases and J gave up 6 bases, with 9 bases separating them. Germline V gene data show CDR1 as PRHDT and CDR2 as FYEKMQ (reference sequence). The CDR3 extends over 14 amino acids. The CDR3: CASSLGPGVQPQHF. The CDR3 DNA follows: TGTGCCAGCAGCTTAGGCCCCGGGGTTCAGCCCCAGCATTTT.

This CDR3 is CAGMAFYGYTF. The CDR3 DNA reads as TGTGCCGGAATGGCATTCTATGGCTACACCTTC. The V and J genes are TRBV30 and TRBJ1-2; D unresolved. The CDR3 totals 11 residues. Looked up from germline, CDR1 is GTSNPN and CDR2 is SVGIG (reference sequence). V dropped 8 bases and J dropped 4 bases, with 11 bases sitting between them.

The CDR3 region is CASSGPPLYEQYF. The CDR3 DNA follows: TGCGCCAGCAGCGGTCCTCCCCTCTACGAGCAGTACTTC. The chain has TRBV4-1 and TRBJ2-7; D unclear. Germline V CDR1 and CDR2: MGHRA, YSYEKL. The length of the CDR3 is 13 residues. V dropped 5 bases and J dropped 3 bases, with 11 bases sitting between them.

A few counts support this clonotype. CDR3 bases: TGTGCCAGCAGCCGGACGGATCTCTCTGGGGCCAACGTCCTGACTTTC. Encoded protein: CASSRTDLSGANVLTF. The chain is built from TRBV7-9 and TRBJ2-6; unclear D gene. Germline CDR1 and CDR2: SEHNR and FQNEAQ (reference sequence). V was trimmed by 5 bases and J by 0 bases, leaving 11 bases between them. This CDR3 comprises 16 residues.

This clonotype was counted between two and nine times. The V gene is TRBV5-1, the J gene TRBJ1-6, with 7 bases lining up with TRBD1. Per the germline V gene, CDR1 is SGHRS and CDR2 is YFSETQ. The V gene end was trimmed by 3 bases and the J gene end by 10 bases; junction bases not matched to a gene: 10. The CDR3 contains 15 residues. This CDR3 is CASSSDRARYSPLHF. The CDR3 DNA reads TGCGCCAGCAGCTCCGACAGGGCTAGGTACTCACCCCTCCACTTT.

The chain is built from TRBV28 and TRBJ1-4, with a possible D match to TRBD1 (5 bases). The ends were cut back, 7 bases at V and 7 bases at J, with 22 bases in the middle. Germline V gives CDR1 MDHEN, CDR2 SYDVKM. The CDR3 sequence is 16 residues long. CDR3 nucleotides: TGTGCCAGCACCTCGTATTGGGGGGAGGCGGGTGAAAAACTGTTTTTT. It specifies CASTSYWGEAGEKLFF.

This clonotype was counted only a few times. The chain is built from TRBV4-2 and TRBJ1-2; D is perhaps TRBD1 (6 bases). The germline CDR1 and CDR2 sequences are LGHNA and YNFKEQ. The CDR3 length is 16 residues. V was trimmed by 0 bases and J by 5 bases, leaving 16 bases between them. The CDR3 sequence is CASSQDRSRGGYGYTF. DNA for the CDR3: TGTGCCAGCAGCCAAGATCGTAGCAGGGGAGGGTATGGCTACACCTTC.

V and J are TRBV4-1 and TRBJ2-5, with 7 bases fitting TRBD1. TRBJ2-7 matches the DNA end more closely, so the J call is doubtful. The CDR3 runs to 16 residues. Germline assignment: CDR1 MGHRA and CDR2 YSYEKL. CDR3 loop: CASSQVWPGGSYEQYF. CDR3 sequence (DNA): TGCGCCAGCAGCCAAGTCTGGCCAGGGGGTTCCTACGAGCAGTACTTC.

The chain employs TRBV13 and TRBJ1-1; the D is unclear. Per the germline V gene, CDR1 is PRHDT and CDR2 is FYEKMQ (reference sequence). CDR3 length: 15 residues. Trimming shortened V by 5 bases and J by 5 bases, and 18 bases separated the two germline ends. CDR3 in amino acids: CASSIASRGGTEAFF. The CDR3 DNA follows: TGTGCCAGCAGCATTGCCTCGCGGGGAGGGACTGAAGCTTTCTTT.

Only a few counts were recorded for this clonotype. This chain joins TRBV9 and TRBJ2-5, with D perhaps TRBD1 (5 bases). The CDR3 length is 14 residues. Germline loops: CDR1 SGDLS, CDR2 YYNGEE. The germline V and J ends were trimmed by 0 bases and 0 bases, with 6 bases remaining between them. The CDR3 DNA reads as TGTGCCAGCAGCGTAGGGGGCAACCAAGAGACCCAGTACTTC. This translates into CASSVGGNQETQYF.

This clonotype was detected a few times. The chain couples TRBV29-1 to TRBJ2-3; TRBD2 matches 8 bases. Germline-derived CDR1 and CDR2 are SQVTM and ANQGSEA. The length of the CDR3 is 14 residues. Losses at the gene ends were 6 bases for V and 6 bases for J; bases not matched to a gene: 11. The CDR3: CSVGGGLVLDTQYF. The CDR3 bases are TGCAGCGTCGGGGGGGGACTAGTTTTGGATACGCAGTATTTT.

This clonotype was seen a few times. V gene TRBV5-5 combines with J gene TRBJ2-1; D remains ambiguous. V dropped 4 bases and J dropped 1 base, with 15 bases sitting between them. This CDR3 region has 16 residues. Germline CDR1 is SGHKS and CDR2 is YYEKEE (reference sequence). This CDR3 is CASSPFWGESYNEQFF. CDR3 sequence (DNA): TGTGCCAGCAGCCCCTTTTGGGGTGAATCCTACAATGAGCAGTTCTTC.

The J gene is TRBJ2-1, the V gene TRBV29-1, with D perhaps matching TRBD1 (5 bases). The V and J ends lost 5 bases and 8 bases respectively, with 22 bases between them. CDR1 SQVTM and CDR2 ANQGSEA come from the germline V gene. The CDR3 loop spans 15 amino acids. In nucleotides, the CDR3 is TGCAGCGTTTTCCCCCCTGGGCAGGGTTTGTATGAGCAGTTCTTC. This encodes CSVFPPGQGLYEQFF.

The sample holds a few counts of this clonotype. The V and J genes are TRBV20-1 and TRBJ1-2; 8 bases match TRBD1. In germline, CDR1 is DFQATT, CDR2 SNEGSKA (reference sequence). CDR3 size: 14 residues. V trimming: 0 bases; J trimming: 9 bases; junction bases outside the gene matches: 9. The CDR3 protein is CSARDPQGDRSYTF. CDR3 nucleotide sequence: TGCAGTGCTAGAGATCCCCAGGGGGACAGGAGCTACACCTTC.

This CDR3 reads CASSFGGPSGEQYF. The CDR3 DNA is TGTGCCAGCAGCTTCGGGGGACCTTCGGGCGAGCAGTACTTC. The genes are TRBV7-9 and TRBJ2-7; TRBD2 might be the D (6 bases). The germline V and J ends were trimmed by 3 bases and 6 bases, with 15 bases remaining between them. Germline V gives CDR1 SEHNR, CDR2 FQNEAQ (reference sequence). The CDR3 has 14 amino acids.

J is TRBJ1-5 and V is TRBV20-1, with D perhaps matching TRBD1 (6 bases). The germline CDR1 and CDR2 sequences are DFQATT and SNEGSKA (reference sequence). The V end lost 4 bases, the J end lost 0 bases, and 10 bases lay between the germline ends. The CDR3 runs to 14 residues. The CDR3 spells CSAKGGISNQPQHF. DNA for the CDR3: TGCAGTGCTAAAGGGGGGATTAGCAATCAGCCCCAGCATTTT.

This clonotype is a singleton in its sample. The V and J genes are TRBV20-1 and TRBJ2-7, with a possible D match to TRBD2 (6 bases). V lost 6 bases, J lost 2 bases, and 20 bases lay in between. The CDR3 contains 15 residues. Germline assignment: CDR1 DFQATT and CDR2 SNEGSKA (reference sequence). CDR3 in DNA: TGCAGTGCCTTCCGGAGGGGACGACAGACCTACGAGCAGTACTTC. The encoded protein is CSAFRRGRQTYEQYF.